This T cell receptor (beta chain) was documented in a study of T cells in Graves' hyperthyroidism and ophthalmopathy. The TCR beta CDR3 regions underwent amplification using RNA transcripts as the source. Carried out on the TCR CDR3, a first-round RT-PCR used the HTBI primer set. TCRdb reprocessed the multiplex PCR reads via MiXCR and lists one record per CDR3 protein. The repertoire holds roughly 280,000 distinct CDR3 sequences, with about a sixth as singletons. The study's findings and limits: Most expanded thyroid clonotypes above 0.001 also appeared in blood. The model made its ophthalmopathy prediction, and onset followed a median about 6 months later.

For the diagnoses, clinical symptoms, serum thyroxine and TRAb, thyroid ultrasound and orbital computed tomography were used. Only one count was recorded for this clonotype. Antigen unknown. The germline CDR1 and CDR2 sequences are SNHLY and FYNNEI. V was pared by 6 bases and J by 9 bases, with 17 bases of the junction left unmatched. The CDR3 sequence is 15 residues long. This TCR derives from a woman aged 55 to 70 with Graves' ophthalmopathy. What was sequenced was blood. The chain is built from TRBV2 and TRBJ2-7, with 7 positions matching TRBD2. CDR3 sequence: CASSGRGSKATRQYF. The CDR3 region has the DNA TGTGCCAGCAGCGGGCGCGGGAGCAAGGCTACGAGGCAGTACTTC.